Listed here are 26 T cell receptor beta chains from one sample, sequenced in a study of early T cells in non-severe SARS-CoV-2 infection. TCRdb used MiXCR to reprocess the 5' RACE reads, holding one entry per CDR3 protein. This table holds tens of thousands of distinct CDR3 sequences, roughly a tenth found once. Sequencing was carried out using whole blood. The receptors stem from an adult who was a healthcare worker with PCR-confirmed SARS-CoV-2 infection or an uninfected control (not recorded which).

J is TRBJ1-4 and V is TRBV7-8, with 7 positions matching TRBD1. J lost 5 bases, V lost 4 bases, and 4 bases had no gene match. The CDR3 is made up of 14 amino acids. Germline CDR1 is SGHVS and CDR2 is FQNEAQ. For the CDR3, the DNA is TGTGCCAGCAGCTCGGACAGGCTAAATGAAAAACTGTTTTTT. It specifies CASSSDRLNEKLFF.

This clonotype was counted many times. The chain joins TRBV27 to TRBJ2-1; 9 bases fit TRBD1. V lost 5 bases, J lost 10 bases, and 12 bases stayed unmatched. This CDR3 is 15 amino acids long. Germline CDR1 is MNHEY and CDR2 is SMNVEV (reference sequence). The CDR3 DNA sequence: TGTGCCAGCAGTCTCGATCTGGGACAGGGAAACGAGCAGTTCTTC. Amino acids: CASSLDLGQGNEQFF.

The chain recombines TRBV20-1 with TRBJ1-1; a possible D gene is TRBD1 (5 bases). The length of the CDR3 is 12 residues. Looked up from germline, CDR1 is DFQATT and CDR2 is SNEGSKA (reference sequence). The germline V and J ends were trimmed by 7 bases and 4 bases, with 13 bases remaining between them. CDR3 DNA: TGCAGTGTCCGGGAGGGGAGCACTGAAGCTTTCTTT. Translating it yields CSVREGSTEAFF.

This chain connects TRBV12-3 or TRBV12-4 to TRBJ2-3; perhaps TRBD1 as D (6 bases). The CDR3 is made up of 17 amino acids. V gave up 5 bases and J gave up 1 base, with 19 bases separating them. CDR3 DNA: TGTGCCAGCAGTCCAGGACAGACGACCTGGGGCACAGATACGCAGTATTTT. It translates to CASSPGQTTWGTDTQYF.

This clonotype appeared many times. The chain has TRBV9 and TRBJ2-3; D gene uncertain. This CDR3 comprises 14 residues. V was clipped by 0 bases and J by 8 bases, with 13 bases between them. CDR1 and CDR2 (germline): SGDLS, YYNGEE. CDR3 bases: TGTGCCAGCAGCGTAGCCCTAACTACTGGTACGCAGTATTTT. It codes for CASSVALTTGTQYF. Supplemented by reference TRBV9 and TRBJ2-3, the full variable domain reads DSGVTQTPKHLITATGQRVTLRCSPRSGDLSVYWYQQSLDQGLQFLIQYYNGEERAKGNILERFSAQQFPDLHSELNLSSLELGDSALYFCASSVALTTGTQYFGPGTRLTVL.

This clonotype was recorded a few times. The chain recombines TRBV11-3 with TRBJ1-5; D call uncertain. CDR3 length: 17 residues. With 3 bases removed from V and 4 bases from J, the gap between germline ends came to 19 bases. In germline, CDR1 is SGHNT, CDR2 YENEEA. CDR3 coding DNA: TGTGCCAGCAGCTTCCACACTCGATCCCTGGGTAATCAGCCCCAGCATTTT. Encoded protein: CASSFHTRSLGNQPQHF.

The chain couples TRBV5-6 to TRBJ2-2; D is possibly TRBD1 or TRBD2 (6 bases each). Germline loops: CDR1 SGHDT, CDR2 YYEEEE. V lost 0 bases and J lost 6, with 24 bases in between. The CDR3 has 19 amino acids. CDR3 nucleotides: TGTGCCAGCAGCTTGGACGGACAGACCAAATCGGGGGAGGCCGGGGAGCTGTTTTTT. As protein: CASSLDGQTKSGEAGELFF.

The rearrangement joins TRBV29-1 to TRBJ2-7; 10 bases map to TRBD1. The CDR3 sequence is 14 residues long. V lost 6 bases to trimming and J lost 1 base; unmatched junction nucleotides: 6. CDR1 SQVTM and CDR2 ANQGSEA come from the germline V gene. As DNA, the CDR3 is TGCAGCGTCGGACAGGGGGTTCGGTCCTACGAGCAGTACTTC. This gives the protein CSVGQGVRSYEQYF.

This clonotype was seen many times. The V and J genes are TRBV4-1 and TRBJ1-6; D may be TRBD1 (5 bases). The CDR3 spans 15 residues. V shed 1 base and J shed 10 bases, with 14 bases lying between them. Looked up from germline, CDR1 is MGHRA and CDR2 is YSYEKL. CDR3 amino acids: CASSQGQGVVSPLHF. For the CDR3, the DNA is TGCGCCAGCAGCCAAGGTCAAGGGGTAGTCTCACCCCTCCACTTT.

As for this clonotype: This may be a read error: a much more frequent sequence differs by one nucleotide. The chain employs TRBV2 and TRBJ2-3; D gene ambiguous. CDR1 is SNHLY and CDR2 is FYNNEI in the germline V gene. The CDR3 totals 11 residues. V lost 7 bases to trimming and J lost 3 bases, with 5 bases between them. For the CDR3, the DNA is TGTGCCAGCACCAAGACAGATACGCAGTATTTT. It is translated as CASTKTDTQYF.

This clonotype occurred many times. This rearrangement joins TRBV12-3 or TRBV12-4 to TRBJ2-2, with TRBD2 as a possible D gene (6 bases). This CDR3 is 16 amino acids long. Trimming shortened V by 7 bases and J by 4 bases, and 19 bases separated the two germline ends. CDR3 sequence: CASTKIRTISTGELFF. The CDR3 DNA is TGTGCCAGCACCAAGATCCGGACTATTTCCACCGGGGAGCTGTTTTTT.

This clonotype is medium-sized within its sample. The CDR3 nucleotides read TGCAGCGTTGAAAAGTGGGGGAGCACAGATACGCAGTATTTT. Translating gives CSVEKWGSTDTQYF. The chain links TRBV29-1 to TRBJ2-3; D possibly uses TRBD1 or TRBD2 (5 bases each). The CDR3 has 14 amino acids. Germline V gene sequence: CDR1 SQVTM, CDR2 ANQGSEA. V gave up 2 bases and J gave up 0 bases, with 9 bases separating them.

This clonotype counts as medium-sized. This chain connects TRBV12-3 or TRBV12-4 to TRBJ2-3; 8 bases map to TRBD1. This CDR3 has 14 amino acids. Trimming cost V 1 base and J 3 bases; bases outside gene matches: 0. The CDR3 coding sequence is TGTGCCAGCAGTTTAGGACAGGGGACAGATACGCAGTATTTT. Residues: CASSLGQGTDTQYF.

This clonotype was picked up many times. This CDR3 reads CASSLEGLVYNEQFF. DNA for the CDR3: TGTGCCAGCAGCTTAGAGGGACTAGTGTACAATGAGCAGTTCTTC. The chain combines TRBV11-2 with TRBJ2-1; 8 positions match TRBD2. CDR1 is SGHAT and CDR2 is FQNNGV in the germline V gene. The ends lost 0 bases at V and 4 bases at J; junction bases unmatched: 2. This CDR3 has 15 residues. The full variable domain, with the rest looked up from reference TRBV11-2 and TRBJ2-1, is EAGVAQSPRYKIIEKRQSVAFWCNPISGHATLYWYQQILGQGPKLLIQFQNNGVVDDSQLPKDRFSAERLKGVDSTLKIQPAKLEDSAVYLCASSLEGLVYNEQFFGPGTRLTVL.

This clonotype has just a few counts. The genes are TRBV12-3 or TRBV12-4 and TRBJ1-2; a possible D gene is TRBD1 (6 bases). The V end was cut by 8 bases, the J end by 8 bases, with 18 bases between. The CDR3 contains 13 residues. Here the CDR3 reads CASLSRGLYGYTF. Written as DNA, the CDR3 is TGTGCCAGCCTCTCCAGGGGACTGTACGGCTACACCTTC.

In its sample, this clonotype was seen a few times. The rearrangement uses TRBV9 and TRBJ2-7, with TRBD2 as a possible D gene (5 bases). The CDR3 runs to 12 residues. The V gene lost 4 bases and the J gene lost 6 bases, with 11 bases spanning the gap. Per the germline V gene, CDR1 is SGDLS and CDR2 is YYNGEE. CDR3 sequence: CASSLGRGEQYF. As DNA, the CDR3 is TGTGCCAGCAGCTTAGGTCGGGGCGAGCAGTACTTC.

At least ten counts were recorded for this clonotype. This chain joins TRBV19 and TRBJ2-4; 9 bases map to TRBD2. The germline V gene encodes CDR1 LNHDA and CDR2 SQIVND (reference sequence). The CDR3 is made up of 12 amino acids. Trimming at V came to 10 bases and at J to 5 bases, leaving 3 bases not matched to a gene. CDR3 in amino acids: CAKRTSENIQYF. CDR3 nucleotides: TGTGCCAAGCGGACTAGCGAAAACATTCAGTACTTC.

The CDR3 region has the DNA TGTGCCAGCAGCTTAGCCACGGTCAATCAGCCCCAGCATTTT. Its protein is CASSLATVNQPQHF. The chain employs TRBV7-9 and TRBJ1-5; D unclear. This CDR3 comprises 14 residues. V lost 0 bases and J lost 3, with 6 bases in between. CDR1 is SEHNR and CDR2 is FQNEAQ in the germline V gene (reference sequence).

This clonotype has at least ten counts. This rearrangement joins TRBV7-2 to TRBJ1-5; tentatively, D is TRBD1 (5 bases). CDR3 length: 15 residues. V lost 5 bases, J lost 5 bases, and 16 bases lay in between. Germline V gives CDR1 SGHTA, CDR2 FQGNSA. The CDR3 DNA sequence: TGTGCCAGCAGCCTCAATCCGGGACCGTATCAGCCCCAGCATTTT. Translated, it gives CASSLNPGPYQPQHF.

This clonotype is deemed medium-sized. The chain links TRBV20-1 to TRBJ2-2; tentatively, D is TRBD2 (6 bases). Germline CDR1 DFQATT, CDR2 SNEGSKA (reference sequence). The CDR3 has 14 amino acids. Trimming removed 5 bases at V and 0 bases at J, with 10 bases between. The CDR3 sequence is CSARGLSNTGELFF. The CDR3 bases are TGCAGTGCTCGAGGACTATCGAACACCGGGGAGCTGTTTTTT.

As for this clonotype: One end of the junction varies from germline; a read error may be responsible. This chain links TRBV7-2 with TRBJ1-1; D is possibly TRBD1 (5 bases). CDR3 length: 16 amino acids. CDR1 and CDR2 (germline): SGHTA, FQGNSA. The CDR3 region has the DNA TGTGCCAGCAGCTTACGGTCAGGACAAATGAACACTGAAGTTTTCTTT. Translation: CASSLRSGQMNTEVFF.

This clonotype has ten or more counts. The chain is built from TRBV7-2 and TRBJ2-5; D is unclear. Germline V gives CDR1 SGHTA, CDR2 FQGNSA. The CDR3 loop spans 13 amino acids. Trimming stripped 9 bases from V and 4 bases from J, with 15 bases between. The CDR3 here is CASCRALPETQYF. The CDR3 region has the DNA TGTGCCAGTTGTAGAGCGCTACCAGAGACCCAGTACTTC.

In its sample, this clonotype was seen many times. This chain joins TRBV4-3 and TRBJ2-1, with no clear D. This CDR3 region has 12 residues. CDR1 LGHNA and CDR2 YSLEER come from the germline V gene. Deletions cut 0 bases from V and 9 bases from J, with 6 bases between. CDR3 bases: TGCGCCAGCAGCCAAGATAGGAGTGAGCAGTTCTTC. Translation: CASSQDRSEQFF.

This clonotype was recorded many times. This chain uses TRBV29-1 with TRBJ2-6, with D perhaps matching TRBD1 (6 bases). Germline V gene data show CDR1 as SQVTM and CDR2 as ANQGSEA. V lost 6 bases, J lost 0 bases, and 9 bases lay in between. The CDR3 has 14 residues. CDR3 nucleotides: TGCAGCGTCACAGGGTACTCTGGGGCCAACGTCCTGACTTTC. Protein product: CSVTGYSGANVLTF.

This clonotype was picked up many times. The rearrangement links TRBV7-3 to TRBJ2-3; 8 positions agree with TRBD2. CDR1 is SGHTA, CDR2 FQGTGA, per germline. J was trimmed by 5 bases and V by 7 bases; bases with no gene match: 14. This CDR3 has 16 amino acids. Here the CDR3 reads CASTPLAGGTRDTQYF. CDR3 sequence (DNA): TGTGCCAGCACCCCCCTCGCGGGGGGAACCAGAGATACGCAGTATTTT.

This clonotype was counted ten times or more. V is TRBV20-1 and J is TRBJ1-5, with 7 positions matching TRBD1. The germline V gene has CDR1 DFQATT and CDR2 SNEGSKA (reference sequence). V was pared by 5 bases and J by 3 bases, with 10 bases of the junction left unmatched. The CDR3 runs to 15 residues. CDR3: CSAEDRVIPNQPQHF. CDR3 coding DNA: TGCAGTGCTGAAGACAGGGTGATCCCCAATCAGCCCCAGCATTTT.